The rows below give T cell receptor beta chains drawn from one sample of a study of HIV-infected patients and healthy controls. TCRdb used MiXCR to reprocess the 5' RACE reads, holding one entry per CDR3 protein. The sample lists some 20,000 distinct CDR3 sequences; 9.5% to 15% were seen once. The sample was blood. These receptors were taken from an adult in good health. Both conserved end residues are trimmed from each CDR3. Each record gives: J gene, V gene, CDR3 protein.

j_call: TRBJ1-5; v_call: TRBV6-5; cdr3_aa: ASSPTDAGQPQH
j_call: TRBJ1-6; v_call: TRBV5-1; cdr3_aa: ASTLTGGIRDSPLH
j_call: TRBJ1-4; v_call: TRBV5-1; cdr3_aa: ASAVQGIATNEKLF
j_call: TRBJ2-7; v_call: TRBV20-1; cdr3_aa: SAQPGQGSAEQY
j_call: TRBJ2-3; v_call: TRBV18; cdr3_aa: ASSPPSTDTQY
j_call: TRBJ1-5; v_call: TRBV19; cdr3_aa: ASSPGGLGNQPQH
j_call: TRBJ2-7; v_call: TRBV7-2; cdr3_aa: ASSPVAGSHEQY
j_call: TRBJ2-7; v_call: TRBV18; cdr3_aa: ASSYGHTYEQY
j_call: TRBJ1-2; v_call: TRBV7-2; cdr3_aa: ASSLNNFGYT
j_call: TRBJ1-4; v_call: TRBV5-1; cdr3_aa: ASSLHGQGIEKLF
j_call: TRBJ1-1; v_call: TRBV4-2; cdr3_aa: ASSLTTGTNTEAF
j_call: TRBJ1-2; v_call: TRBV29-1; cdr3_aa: SVEEGGGGYT
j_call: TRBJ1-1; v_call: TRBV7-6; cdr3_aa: AGGTGKNTEAF
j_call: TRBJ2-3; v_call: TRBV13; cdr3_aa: ASSPRPFTDTQY
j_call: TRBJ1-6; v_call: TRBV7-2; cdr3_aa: ASSLDRGGSPLH
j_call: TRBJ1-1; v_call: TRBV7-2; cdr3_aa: ASSPGRANTEAF
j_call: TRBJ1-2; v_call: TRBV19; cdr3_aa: ASTTTRGSYGYT
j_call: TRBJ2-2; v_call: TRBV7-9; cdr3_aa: ASSSVRDKSRWNTGELF
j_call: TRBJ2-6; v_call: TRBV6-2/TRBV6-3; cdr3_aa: ASSYRGSGANVLT
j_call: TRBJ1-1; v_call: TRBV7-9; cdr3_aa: ASSTRTGVAF
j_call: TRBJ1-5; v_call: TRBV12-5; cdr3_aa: ASGLGDYNQPQH
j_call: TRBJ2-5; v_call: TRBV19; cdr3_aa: ASRLAGETQY
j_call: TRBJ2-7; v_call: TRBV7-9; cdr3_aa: ASSPGTGPLYEQY
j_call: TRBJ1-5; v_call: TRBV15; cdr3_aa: ATSRDRTPYNQPQH
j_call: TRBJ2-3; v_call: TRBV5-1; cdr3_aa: ASRPGAARTDTQY
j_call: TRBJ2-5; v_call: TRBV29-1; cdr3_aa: SVSRDRVAETQY
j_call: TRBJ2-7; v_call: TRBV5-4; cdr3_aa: ASSLDRASGREQY
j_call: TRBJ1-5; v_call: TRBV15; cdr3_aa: ATSRDQGQGAGPQH
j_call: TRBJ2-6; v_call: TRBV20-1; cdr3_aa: SAAPTGSGANVLT
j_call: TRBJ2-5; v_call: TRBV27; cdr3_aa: ASSFRPNRGTQY
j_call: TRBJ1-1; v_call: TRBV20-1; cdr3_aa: SAINRVNTEAF
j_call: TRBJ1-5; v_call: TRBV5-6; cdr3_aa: ASSLGVGQPQH
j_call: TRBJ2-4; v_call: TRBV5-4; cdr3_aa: ASSFDGGGRDIQY
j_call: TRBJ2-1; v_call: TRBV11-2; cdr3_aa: ASSLGTYNEQF
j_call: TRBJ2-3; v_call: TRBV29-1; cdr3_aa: SVEGEVDTQY
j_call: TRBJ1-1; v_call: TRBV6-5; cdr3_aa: ASSYFGQKNTEAF
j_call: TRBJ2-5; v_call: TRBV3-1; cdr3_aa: ASRSGGPPRETQY
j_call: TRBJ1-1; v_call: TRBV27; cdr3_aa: ASRVLQGPNTEAF
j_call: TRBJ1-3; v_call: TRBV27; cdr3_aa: ASSHLSRGPGGNTIY
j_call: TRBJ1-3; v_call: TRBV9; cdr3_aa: ASSVGGSTGNTIY
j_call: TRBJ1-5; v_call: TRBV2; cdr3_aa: ASMNRAVSNQPQH
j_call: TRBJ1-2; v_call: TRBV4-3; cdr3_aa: ASSQHRSSGYT
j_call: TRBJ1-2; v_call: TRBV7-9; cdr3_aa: ASSSGSPTTNYGYT
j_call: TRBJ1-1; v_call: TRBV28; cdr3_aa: ASSLNRGLNTEAF
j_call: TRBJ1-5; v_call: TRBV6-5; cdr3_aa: ASSWDRAAQPQH
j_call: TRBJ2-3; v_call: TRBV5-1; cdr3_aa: ASSLITETDTQY
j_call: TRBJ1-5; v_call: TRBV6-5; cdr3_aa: ASSVGPFSNQPQH
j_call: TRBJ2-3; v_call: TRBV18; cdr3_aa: ASSPLGADTDTQY
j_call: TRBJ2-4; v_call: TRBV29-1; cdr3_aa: SVLGPKNIQY
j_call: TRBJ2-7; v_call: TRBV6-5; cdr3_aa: ASSRTGVGSYEQY
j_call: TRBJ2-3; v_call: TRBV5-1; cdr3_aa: ASSLGQGGTDTQY
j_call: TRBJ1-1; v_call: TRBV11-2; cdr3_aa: ASSLPLLNTEAF
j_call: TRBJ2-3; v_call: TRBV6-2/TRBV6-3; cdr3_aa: ASSYGTTPTDTQY
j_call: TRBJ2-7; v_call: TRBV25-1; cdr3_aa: ASSEFGDEQY
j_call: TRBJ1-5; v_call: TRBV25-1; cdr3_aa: ASSGSNSNQPQH
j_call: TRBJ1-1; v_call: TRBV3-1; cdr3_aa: ASSLGTLMNTEAF
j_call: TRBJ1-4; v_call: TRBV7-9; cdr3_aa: ASSLATGDREKLF
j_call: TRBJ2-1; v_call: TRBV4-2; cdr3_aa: ASRDVSRDSYNEQF
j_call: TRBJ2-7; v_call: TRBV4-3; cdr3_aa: ASSQERGSYEQY